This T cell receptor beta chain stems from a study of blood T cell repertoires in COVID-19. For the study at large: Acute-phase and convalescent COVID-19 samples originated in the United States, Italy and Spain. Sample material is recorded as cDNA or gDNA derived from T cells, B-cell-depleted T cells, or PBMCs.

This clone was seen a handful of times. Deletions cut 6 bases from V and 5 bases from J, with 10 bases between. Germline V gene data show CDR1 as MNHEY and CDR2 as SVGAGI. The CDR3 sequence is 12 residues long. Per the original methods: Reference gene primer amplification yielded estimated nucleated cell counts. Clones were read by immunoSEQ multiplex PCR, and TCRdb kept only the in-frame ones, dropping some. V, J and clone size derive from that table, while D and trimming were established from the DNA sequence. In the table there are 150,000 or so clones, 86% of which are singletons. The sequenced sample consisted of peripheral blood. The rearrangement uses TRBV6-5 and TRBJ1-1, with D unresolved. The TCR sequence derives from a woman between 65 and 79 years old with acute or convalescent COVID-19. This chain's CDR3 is CASRNDGTEAFF. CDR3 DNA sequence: TGTGCCAGCAGGAACGACGGGACTGAAGCTTTCTTT.